This T cell receptor beta chain was identified during a study of blood T cell repertoires in COVID-19 (dated by TCRdb to 2020 to 2021). Study-wide context: The collaborator samples originated in the United States, Italy and Spain and spanned the acute and convalescent phases of COVID-19. The material from the prospective study consisted of cDNA or gDNA derived from T cells, B-cell-depleted T cells, or PBMCs. The dataset comprised deeply sampled blood TCRbeta repertoires from subjects exposed to, actively infected with, or recovered from COVID-19. A freely available public database, intended as a resource for researchers studying the immune response to SARS-CoV-2, is where the repertoires were released. Samples came from the ongoing ImmuneRACE study (first 160 participants) plus 1,254 subjects from 6 global collaborators. The sample metadata nearly always contained a de-identified subject ID, COVID-19 status, age in years and sex. Where available, HLA class I and class II types were obtained from metadata supplied by the sample provider rather than from assay-based typing.

Concerning this clone: The antigen it binds to is not known. Base qualities are missing; no much larger clone stands one base away.

The CDR3 covers 15 residues, taking in both the cysteine and the phenylalanine. Here the CDR3 DNA is all that survives: 45 bases in frame from base 1. Clipping removes 4 bases from V and 7 bases from J, with 7 as the unmatched junction base count. The germline V gene encodes CDR1 SGHRS and CDR2 YFSETQ. TCRbeta CDR3 regions were amplified from genomic DNA using the immunoSEQ Assay, a bias-controlled multiplex PCR. Regarding the original processing steps: The number of nucleated cells in each sample was estimated by amplification of reference gene primers within the assay. Sequence reads were collapsed and filtered to measure the absolute abundance of every unique TCRbeta CDR3 rearrangement. For each sample, productive Simpson clonality was calculated by taking the square root of Simpson's diversity index across productive rearrangements. TCRdb re-hosts the immuneACCESS table, in-frame sequences only. Its copies lack some clones; in the studies checked, an unresolved V gene accounts for under half of them, and the cause for the rest is not known. V and J calls and clone size follow that table, whereas D and trimming were derived from the DNA. For this sample the table gives 200,000 to 250,000 clones, of which roughly 84% were detected only once. The ten largest clones take up under 2.5% of the sample.

Collaborating institutions collected whole blood in K2EDTA tubes following their own protocols. For TCRbeta analysis, collaborators shipped samples in one of three forms: frozen whole blood, isolated PBMCs, or DNA extracted from either of those sample types. What the research found in general, with its limitations: How much clinical and demographic metadata was included differed by source and by participant, and the metadata was provided uncurated.

Material: peripheral blood. The origin of this receptor is a man aged 40-55 years with active or convalescent COVID-19. The chain couples TRBV5-1 to TRBJ1-4; 10 central bases correspond to TRBD1. The sequenced DNA: TGCGCCAGCAGCATACAAGGACAGGGGGGTGAAAAACTGTTTTTT. It translates as CASSIQGQGGEKLFF. Joined to the reference TRBV5-1 and TRBJ1-4 proteins, this CDR3 gives the full variable domain: KAGVTQTPRYLIKTRGQQVTLSCSPISGHRSVSWYQQTPGQGLQFLFEYFSETQRNKGNFPGRFSGRQFSNSRSEMNVSTLELGDSALYLCASSIQGQGGEKLFFGSGTQLSVL.